Each of the 19 T cell receptor beta chains below was sequenced from the same sample in a study of early T cells in non-severe SARS-CoV-2 infection. TCRdb redid the calling of the 5' RACE reads with MiXCR, one entry per CDR3 protein. The table records approximately 42,000 distinct CDR3 sequences, 6% to 6.5% of them present only once. Sequenced sample: whole blood. The receptors derive from an adult who was a healthcare worker with PCR-confirmed SARS-CoV-2 infection or an uninfected control (not recorded which).

This chain joins TRBV6-1 and TRBJ1-1; TRBD1 might be the D (5 bases). Trimming removed 2 bases at V and 1 base at J, with 17 bases between. The CDR3 extends over 17 amino acids. Germline values: CDR1 MNHNS, CDR2 SASEGT. For the CDR3, the DNA is TGTGCCAGCAGTGAATTTGGTTTGGGGGTAGCGAACACTGAAGCTTTCTTT. Residues: CASSEFGLGVANTEAFF.

V is TRBV12-3 or TRBV12-4 and J is TRBJ2-3; possible D gene TRBD2, 5 bases. V lost 6 bases to trimming and J lost 5 bases, with 18 bases between them. This CDR3 spans 15 amino acids. CDR3 amino acids: CASSSDGPEGDTQYF. The CDR3, as DNA: TGTGCCAGCAGCTCGGACGGGCCCGAGGGAGATACGCAGTATTTT.

This clonotype was seen a few times. The chain is built from TRBV6-1 and TRBJ2-3; D may be TRBD2 (6 bases). The CDR3 runs 17 residues. V was pared by 2 bases and J by 1 base, with 16 bases between. Germline CDR1 reads MNHNS; CDR2 reads SASEGT. CDR3 DNA: TGTGCCAGCAGTGAACTACTTCGGGGGTCTGGCACAGATACGCAGTATTTT. As protein: CASSELLRGSGTDTQYF.

The V gene is TRBV15, the J gene TRBJ2-5; unclear D gene. The germline CDR1 and CDR2 sequences are LNHNV and YYDKDF (reference sequence). Trimming pared 0 bases from V and 2 bases from J, leaving 7 bases between. The CDR3 has 14 amino acids. The CDR3 bases are TGTGCCACCAGCAGAGATCATGGGCAAGAGACCCAGTACTTC. It specifies CATSRDHGQETQYF.

In DNA form, the CDR3 reads TGTGCCAGCAGCCCCAACGGGGTTCAAGAGACCCAGTACTTC. Translated, it gives CASSPNGVQETQYF. The rearrangement uses TRBV7-9 and TRBJ2-5; perhaps TRBD2 as D (5 bases). V was clipped by 5 bases and J by 2 bases, with 12 bases between them. This CDR3 spans 14 amino acids. Germline-derived CDR1 and CDR2 are SEHNR and FQNEAQ (reference sequence).

This clonotype was counted at least ten times. The rearrangement joins TRBV20-1 to TRBJ2-5; 9 bases are shared with TRBD1. The CDR3 loop spans 14 amino acids. Per the germline V gene, CDR1 is DFQATT and CDR2 is SNEGSKA (reference sequence). V lost 6 bases to trimming and J lost 3 bases; unmatched junction nucleotides: 8. The CDR3 DNA follows: TGCAGTGCACAGACAGGGGGACCGAAAGAGACCCAGTACTTC. Protein sequence: CSAQTGGPKETQYF.

This clonotype was counted a few times. The chain carries TRBV3-1 and TRBJ2-1; D ambiguous. CDR3 size: 13 residues. The germline gives CDR1 LGHDT, CDR2 YNNKEL (reference sequence). V gave up 1 base and J gave up 3 bases, with 4 bases separating them. The CDR3 bases are TGTGCCAGCAGCCAAGGCGTCTACAATGAGCAGTTCTTC. The encoded protein is CASSQGVYNEQFF.

This clonotype was counted only a few times. The chain uses TRBV18 and TRBJ2-3; tentatively, D is TRBD1 (5 bases). The CDR3 covers 14 residues. V was pared by 5 bases and J by 4 bases, with 13 bases between. Germline loops: CDR1 KGHSH, CDR2 LQKENI. The CDR3 protein is CASSSRQGADTQYF. The CDR3 nucleotides read TGTGCCAGCTCATCCCGGCAGGGTGCAGATACGCAGTATTTT.

Many counts were recorded for this clonotype. The gene calls are TRBV12-3 or TRBV12-4 and TRBJ2-3, with TRBD2 matching over 10 bases. The CDR3 extends over 14 amino acids. After removal of 2 bases from V and 6 bases from J, the junction contained 2 bases not matched to a gene. CDR3: CASSLTSGADTQYF. The CDR3 DNA reads TGTGCCAGCAGTTTAACTAGCGGGGCGGATACGCAGTATTTT.

In this sample, this clonotype turned up many times. This rearrangement joins TRBV5-1 to TRBJ2-1; 9 bases align to TRBD1. This CDR3 is built from 15 residues. The germline CDR1 and CDR2 sequences are SGHRS and YFSETQ. Germline trimming cut 4 bases from V and 8 bases from J; bases unmatched to any gene: 10. The CDR3 loop is CASSRGQGEIDEQFF. The DNA of the CDR3 is TGCGCCAGCAGCCGGGGACAGGGAGAGATCGATGAGCAGTTCTTC.

CDR3 protein: CASSRDRRLDEQYF. The CDR3 region has the DNA TGTGCCAGCAGCCGGGACAGGCGGCTGGACGAGCAGTACTTC. The chain recombines TRBV3-1 with TRBJ2-7; 8 nucleotides agree with TRBD1. Trimming at V came to 4 bases and at J to 5 bases, leaving 7 bases not matched to a gene. This CDR3 comprises 14 residues. Germline V gives CDR1 LGHDT, CDR2 YNNKEL (reference sequence).

This clonotype was recorded at least ten times. The chain has TRBV5-1 and TRBJ2-6; D call uncertain. Between the trimmed V and J ends, which lost 2 bases and 0 bases, there was a span of 0 bases. Looked up from germline, CDR1 is SGHRS and CDR2 is YFSETQ. The CDR3 loop spans 13 amino acids. The CDR3 is CASSFSGANVLTF. In DNA form, the CDR3 reads TGCGCCAGCAGCTTCTCTGGGGCCAACGTCCTGACTTTC.

Ten or more counts support this clonotype. The chain recombines TRBV30 with TRBJ2-6; D may match TRBD1 or TRBD2 (5 bases each). This CDR3 region has 19 residues. CDR1 and CDR2 (germline): GTSNPN, SVGIG (reference sequence). V was clipped by 1 base and J by 0 bases, with 19 bases between them. The CDR3 DNA reads TGTGCCTGGAGTGAATTTGGGGGTCTCTCTCTCTCTGGGGCCAACGTCCTGACTTTC. Its translation: CAWSEFGGLSLSGANVLTF. Full variable domain (outside the CDR3, taken from reference TRBV30 and TRBJ2-6): SQTIHQWPATLVQPVGSPLSLECTVEGTSNPNLYWYRQAAGRGLQLLFYSVGIGQISSEVPQNLSASRPQDRQFILSSKKLLLSDSGFYLCAWSEFGGLSLSGANVLTFGAGSRLTVL.

This clonotype occurred many times. The rearrangement links TRBV5-1 to TRBJ2-5; possible D gene TRBD2, 6 bases. Trimming left V 0 bases short and J 1 base short, with 13 bases between. This CDR3 contains 16 residues. CDR1 SGHRS and CDR2 YFSETQ come from the germline V gene. DNA of the CDR3: TGCGCCAGCAGCTTGGCCGGGGGAGCAGTCCAAGAGACCCAGTACTTC. This codes for CASSLAGGAVQETQYF.

With respect to this clonotype: A much bigger clone sits one base away, suggesting this may be a read error. V is TRBV27 and J is TRBJ2-7; no reliable D call. The germline V gene encodes CDR1 MNHEY and CDR2 SMNVEV (reference sequence). V lost 2 bases, J lost 3 bases, and 14 bases lay in between. There are 15 residues in the CDR3. In DNA form, the CDR3 reads TGTGCCAGCAGTTTAGGTAAGGGCTCCTACTACGAGCAGTACTTC. It specifies CASSLGKGSYYEQYF.

In its sample, this clonotype was seen many times. This chain joins TRBV6-2 or TRBV6-3 and TRBJ1-1; 10 positions match TRBD1. Unmatched junction bases numbered 4, after V lost 5 bases and J lost 4 bases. Germline CDR1 reads MNHEY; CDR2 reads SVGEGT. The CDR3 loop spans 14 amino acids. CDR3 in amino acids: CASSARDRGTEAFF. The CDR3 bases are TGTGCCAGCAGTGCCCGGGACAGGGGCACTGAAGCTTTCTTT.

This clonotype occurred many times. J is TRBJ2-7 and V is TRBV12-3 or TRBV12-4; no clear D gene. This CDR3 region has 15 residues. Trimming took off 5 bases at V and 3 bases at J, with 17 bases between the two ends. The CDR3 spells CASSPGYSRHYEQYF. The CDR3, as DNA: TGTGCCAGCAGTCCCGGGTACAGTAGACACTACGAGCAGTACTTC.

The chain carries TRBV5-1 and TRBJ2-7; D assignment may be TRBD1 or TRBD2 (6 bases each). Looked up from germline, CDR1 is SGHRS and CDR2 is YFSETQ. The ends were cut back, 4 bases at V and 7 bases at J, with 15 bases in the middle. The CDR3 has 13 amino acids. CDR3 sequence (DNA): TGCGCCAGCAGCCGCGATGGGGGGCAGGAGCAGTACTTC. It codes for CASSRDGGQEQYF.

CDR3 region: CASSLQYNSPLHF. The CDR3 nucleotides read TGTGCCAGCAGCTTACAATATAATTCACCCCTCCACTTT. This chain connects TRBV11-2 to TRBJ1-6; D unclear. The CDR3 runs to 13 residues. The V and J ends lost 2 bases and 4 bases respectively, with 3 bases between them. Germline V gives CDR1 SGHAT, CDR2 FQNNGV.